The rows below give T cell receptor beta chains drawn from one sample of a study of Ad26.COV2.S vaccination and SARS-CoV-2 variants. TCRdb keeps only in-frame clones here, not all; method: immunoSEQ multiplex PCR. The data show roughly 300,000 clones, 86% seen once. Sequences were derived from peripheral blood, sampled in a trial of Ad26.COV2.S vaccine versus placebo. All receptors derive from a person between 18 and 65 years old who received the Ad26.COV2.S COVID-19 vaccine or a placebo. CDR3s include the opening cysteine and the closing phenylalanine or tryptophan. The order of the fields is V gene, clone size, D gene, J gene, CDR3 length, CDR3 DNA, CDR3 protein. A D gene is named only where the DNA matches it firmly. Only part of the rows carry a size: once, few, many, or a class if the clone is expanded.

>TRBV13|-|-|TRBJ2-7|14
TGTGCCAGCAGCTCCCGGACAGTATCCTACGAGCAGTACTTC
CASSSRTVSYEQYF
>TRBV24-1|once|TRBD2|TRBJ2-1|13
TGTGCCACCAGGGCAGCGGGGTACAATGAGCAGTTCTTC
CATRAAGYNEQFF
>TRBV25-1|-|-|TRBJ2-7|13
TGTGCCAGCAGTGAACACAGGGTAAGCGAGCAGTACTTC
CASSEHRVSEQYF
>TRBV5-6|-|TRBD1|TRBJ2-7|15
TGTGCCAGCAGGGATACCGGGACAGCCACCTACGAGCAGTACTTC
CASRDTGTATYEQYF
>TRBV5-5|-|-|TRBJ2-2|13
TGTGCCAGCAGCCCCACTTACACCGGGGAGCTGTTTTTT
CASSPTYTGELFF
>TRBV10-1|-|TRBD2|TRBJ2-3|15
TGCGCCAGCAGTGAAAGGCGGGGGGTGACAGATACGCAGTATTTT
CASSERRGVTDTQYF
>TRBV10-1|-|TRBD1|TRBJ1-5|14
TGCGCCAGCAGGCAGGGGGCGCAAAAACAGCCCCAGCATTTT
CASRQGAQKQPQHF
>TRBV6-5|-|-|TRBJ1-2|13
TGTGCCACCTTTGACAGGCGAAAGGGTGGCTACACCTTC
CATFDRRKGGYTF
>TRBV5-4|-|TRBD2|TRBJ2-1|16
TGTGCCAGCAGCTTGGACGGGACTAGCGGCCACAATGAGCAGTTCTTC
CASSLDGTSGHNEQFF
>TRBV19|-|TRBD1|TRBJ1-1|16
TGTGCCAGTAGTATGATTGGTGGGACAGGCGGCACTGAAGCTTTCTTT
CASSMIGGTGGTEAFF
>TRBV19|-|-|TRBJ1-1|13
TGTGCCAGTAGCCGACTAAACTCTCAGGGGGCTTTCTTT
CASSRLNSQGAFF
>TRBV3-1/TRBV3-2|-|TRBD2|TRBJ2-3|16
TGTGCCAGCAGCCCCCCGGGACTAGATGGCACAGATACGCAGTATTTT
CASSPPGLDGTDTQYF
>TRBV6-5|-|-|TRBJ1-5|14
TGTGCCAGCAGGGCGCGAAGGGCCGATCAGCCCCAGCATTTT
CASRARRADQPQHF
>TRBV24-1|few|TRBD1|TRBJ2-5|17
TGTGCCACCAGTGATTCACGACAGGGGTTACAAGGAGAGACCCAGTACTTC
CATSDSRQGLQGETQYF
>TRBV5-1|once|-|TRBJ1-2|15
TGCGCCAGCAGCGTCACCGCAGACACTAACTATGGCTACACCTTC
CASSVTADTNYGYTF
>TRBV6-2/TRBV6-3|-|-|TRBJ1-5|15
TGTGCCAGCAGCCTTCTCCTAGGGAGCAATCAGCCCCAGCATTTT
CASSLLLGSNQPQHF
>TRBV28|-|-|TRBJ1-1|13
TGTGCCAGCAGTTTAATCGGAAACACTGAAGCTTTCTTT
CASSLIGNTEAFF
>TRBV5-1|-|-|TRBJ1-4|15
TGCGCCAGCAGCTTGTCACAGGCCCGTTCAGGTGGACTGTTTTTT
CASSLSQARSGGLFF
>TRBV4-1|-|TRBD1|TRBJ1-1|14
TGCGCCAGCAGCCGGGGACAGGTGAACACTGAAGCTTTCTTT
CASSRGQVNTEAFF
>TRBV25-1|-|-|TRBJ2-3|15
TGTGCCAGCAGTGAATACGGGGTTAGCACAGATACGCAGTATTTT
CASSEYGVSTDTQYF
>TRBV2|-|TRBD1|TRBJ1-1|17
TGTGCCAGCAGCGGTCCCTGGGACAGGGCGTTTTTATCTGAAGCTTTCTTT
CASSGPWDRAFLSEAFF
>TRBV28|-|-|TRBJ1-1|16
TGTGCCACCGATGATCCCCGACTACCCGTGAACACTGAAGCTTTCTTT
CATDDPRLPVNTEAFF
>TRBV9|-|TRBD2|TRBJ2-1|15
TGTGCCAGCAACACTCTAGCGGGGGCCTACAATGAGCAGTTCTTC
CASNTLAGAYNEQFF
>TRBV2|-|-|TRBJ2-4|14
TGTGCCAGCAGTGATCCGCGGGGGCGGAACATTCAGTACTTC
CASSDPRGRNIQYF
>TRBV7-2|-|-|TRBJ1-4|14
TGTGCCAGCAGCCCGAATGGGGTTAGGGAAAAACTGTTTTTT
CASSPNGVREKLFF
>TRBV7-3|-|TRBD1|TRBJ1-2|13
TGTGCCAGCAGCTTTACAGGGGACCATGGCTACACCTTC
CASSFTGDHGYTF
>TRBV9|-|TRBD1|TRBJ2-1|14
TGTGCCAGCAGCGTAACCGCAGGGGGCAATGAGCAGTTCTTC
CASSVTAGGNEQFF
>TRBV2|-|-|TRBJ2-4|14
TGTGCCAGCACTAGGAACATAGCCAAAAACATTCAGTACTTC
CASTRNIAKNIQYF
>TRBV6-5|-|-|TRBJ1-5|12
TGTGCCAGCAAGGGGCCCAATCAGCCCCAGCATTTT
CASKGPNQPQHF
>TRBV6-4|-|-|TRBJ2-1|15
TGTGCCAGCAGTGCCGACAGCGGTGTCTCCAATGAGCAGTTCTTC
CASSADSGVSNEQFF
>TRBV4-1|once|-|TRBJ2-2|18
TGCGCCAGCAGCCAAGCCCGTTCGGGGCAGGGAGCGGCCGGGGAGCTGTTTTTT
CASSQARSGQGAAGELFF
>TRBV24-1|-|-|TRBJ1-2|14
TGTGCCACCAGTGATCCCGCCAGGGCCTATGGCTACACCTTC
CATSDPARAYGYTF
>TRBV28|once|-|TRBJ1-6|14
TGTGCCAGCAGTTCGGTCGGAGGACAATCACCCCTCCACTTT
CASSSVGGQSPLHF
>TRBV6-6|-|-|TRBJ1-1|15
TGTGCCAGCAGGGACACCAAGGGGGTGAACACTGAAGCTTTCTTT
CASRDTKGVNTEAFF
>TRBV2|-|-|TRBJ2-5|13
TGTGCCACCAGGGACCACATCCAAGAGACCCAGTACTTC
CATRDHIQETQYF
>TRBV4-2|-|-|TRBJ1-1|14
TGTGCCAGCCGGGGGGGGGACCTAAACACTGAAGCTTTCTTT
CASRGGDLNTEAFF
>TRBV6-5|-|-|TRBJ1-5|15
TGTGCCAGCAGTTACTCCGGACGAGGCAGGCAGCCCCAGCATTTT
CASSYSGRGRQPQHF
>TRBV19|-|-|TRBJ2-7|15
TGTGCCAGTAGTATCGACGACAGGCGCTCCTACGAGCAGTACTTC
CASSIDDRRSYEQYF
>TRBV7-8|-|-|TRBJ2-1|15
TGTGCCAGCAGCTTAGTGACAGGCCCAGGGAATGAGCAGTTCTTC
CASSLVTGPGNEQFF
>TRBV5-1|-|TRBD1|TRBJ2-5|15
TGCGCCAGCAGCTGGGCCTTGACAGGGGAAGAGACCCAGTACTTC
CASSWALTGEETQYF
>TRBV9|-|-|TRBJ1-2|14
TGTGCCAGCAGCGTGGCCTACCAACCCTATGGCTACACCTTC
CASSVAYQPYGYTF
>TRBV24-1|-|TRBD2|TRBJ2-5|16
TGTGCCACCAGTGAAAAACTAGCGGCGTCTTTGGAGACCCAGTACTTC
CATSEKLAASLETQYF
>TRBV28|-|-|TRBJ1-1|14
TGTGCCAGCAGTTTCGAAGCCCCGGGAACTGAAGCTTTCTTT
CASSFEAPGTEAFF
>TRBV6-2/TRBV6-3|once|-|TRBJ1-5|16
TGTGCCAGCAGCTTCGGACAGCTTTATAGCAATCAGCCCCAGCATTTT
CASSFGQLYSNQPQHF
>TRBV7-2|-|TRBD1|TRBJ1-2|17
TGTGCCAGCAGCTTAGCGACTACCGGGACAGGGGGCTATGGCTACACCTTC
CASSLATTGTGGYGYTF
>TRBV19|few|TRBD1|TRBJ1-1|13
TGTGCCAGTACCAGGGGGTCTCGCACTGAAGCTTTCTTT
CASTRGSRTEAFF
>TRBV7-2|-|TRBD1|TRBJ1-5|18
TGTGCCAGCAGCCCCCGAGGGACAGGGGAAGGAAGCAATCAGCCCCAGCATTTT
CASSPRGTGEGSNQPQHF
>TRBV13|-|TRBD1|TRBJ2-7|15
TGTGCCAGCAGCTCCCCCCCTGGACAGGAACTCGAGCAGTACTTC
CASSSPPGQELEQYF
>TRBV4-3|-|-|TRBJ2-7|16
TGCGCCAGCAGCCAAGAAAGGGGACGCCCTTACTACGAGCAGTACTTC
CASSQERGRPYYEQYF
>TRBV28|once|TRBD2|TRBJ2-2|16
TGTGCCAGCAGTTTGGAGGTCCTAGCGGCCACCGGGGAGCTGTTTTTT
CASSLEVLAATGELFF
>TRBV12-3/TRBV12-4|once|-|TRBJ2-3|13
TGTGCCAGCAGGCCCGGAGGTACGGATACGCAGTATTTT
CASRPGGTDTQYF
>TRBV29-1|-|-|TRBJ2-1|12
TGCAGCGTTGAAGATACCGGGGCCGAACGGTTCTTC
CSVEDTGAERFF